The 15 T cell receptor beta chains reported below all come from one sample, sequenced in a study of long-term antiretroviral therapy in people with HIV. At survey level, the immunoSEQ assay was run in its v3.0 version. Clones were read by immunoSEQ multiplex PCR, and TCRdb kept only the in-frame ones, dropping some. The data show 26,000 or so clones, approximately 82% seen once. Here the sequenced sample was unsorted PBMCs, taken 3 years after starting antiretroviral therapy. The receptors stem from a man aged 18-30 years with HIV.

The chain carries TRBV29-1 and TRBJ1-4; D might be TRBD1 (6 bases). The CDR3 spans 14 residues. The V gene lost 3 bases and the J gene lost 8 bases, with 16 bases spanning the gap. Per the germline V gene, CDR1 is SQVTM and CDR2 is ANQGSEA. DNA for the CDR3: TGCAGCGTTGAGGATGCGGGGCAGGGGGAAAAACTGTTTTTT. It yields the protein CSVEDAGQGEKLFF.

This chain connects TRBV19 to TRBJ2-5, with 10 bases identical to TRBD2. V lost 9 bases to trimming and J lost 5 bases; unmatched junction nucleotides: 15. CDR1 is LNHDA, CDR2 SQIVND, per germline (reference sequence). CDR3 length: 16 residues. The CDR3: CASSPSQRGGYETQYF. CDR3 nucleotide sequence: TGTGCCAGCTCACCCTCCCAGCGGGGGGGCTATGAGACCCAGTACTTC.

CDR3 loop: CASSYSDYTGELFF. The CDR3 DNA is TGTGCCAGCAGTTACTCGGACTACACCGGGGAGCTGTTTTTT. The chain is built from TRBV6-5 and TRBJ2-2; a possible D gene is TRBD2 (5 bases). Germline loops: CDR1 MNHEY, CDR2 SVGAGI. The V end was cut by 0 bases, the J end by 3 bases, with 5 bases between. This CDR3 spans 14 amino acids.

The V gene is TRBV4-1, the J gene TRBJ1-5, with D hard to call. Trimming left V 0 bases short and J 6 bases short, with 9 bases between. Germline-derived CDR1 and CDR2 are MGHRA and YSYEKL. The CDR3 is 14 residues long. The CDR3 region has the DNA TGCGCCAGCAGCCAAGATATTGGTATTCAGCCCCAGCATTTT. Translation: CASSQDIGIQPQHF.

This chain connects TRBV28 to TRBJ1-1; a possible D gene is TRBD1 (5 bases). Germline V CDR1 and CDR2: MDHEN, SYDVKM. V dropped 7 bases and J dropped 1 base, with 16 bases sitting between them. The CDR3 spans 15 residues. This chain's CDR3 is CASNVQGSPNTEAFF. CDR3 DNA: TGTGCCAGCAATGTCCAGGGAAGTCCGAACACTGAAGCTTTCTTT. Supplemented by reference TRBV28 and TRBJ1-1, the full variable domain reads DVKVTQSSRYLVKRTGEKVFLECVQDMDHENMFWYRQDPGLGLRLIYFSYDVKMKEKGDIPEGYSVSREKKERFSLILESASTNQTSMYLCASNVQGSPNTEAFFGQGTRLTVV.

This chain connects TRBV7-9 to TRBJ2-2; TRBD1 matches at 8 bases. Trimming removed 2 bases from V and 3 bases from J; junction bases left unmatched: 2. This CDR3 is built from 15 residues. CDR1 SEHNR and CDR2 FQNEAQ come from the germline V gene (reference sequence). The CDR3 DNA reads as TGTGCCAGCAGCTTAAAACAGGGGGACACCGGGGAGCTGTTTTTT. It specifies CASSLKQGDTGELFF.

The V call is TRBV30, the J call TRBJ1-6; D call uncertain. Germline CDR1 GTSNPN, CDR2 SVGIG (reference sequence). The CDR3 contains 13 residues. DNA of the CDR3: TGTGCTTACGGGAGCTCCTATAATTCACCCCTCCACTTT. Its translation: CAYGSSYNSPLHF.

The chain couples TRBV5-1 to TRBJ2-7; D unresolved. The CDR3 length is 14 residues. Trimming stripped 5 bases from V and 2 bases from J, with 14 bases between. Germline CDR1 and CDR2: SGHRS and YFSETQ. DNA of the CDR3: TGCGCCAGCAGGACCCCCACTGCACCCTACGAGCAGTACTTC. This encodes CASRTPTAPYEQYF.

The chain has TRBV4-2 and TRBJ1-4; D is unresolved. Looked up from germline, CDR1 is LGHNA and CDR2 is YNFKEQ. This CDR3 region has 14 residues. Trimming pared 8 bases from V and 0 bases from J, leaving 10 bases between. DNA for the CDR3: TGTGCCAGCCGTAGTGGGACAACTAATGAAAAACTGTTTTTT. It yields the protein CASRSGTTNEKLFF.

This clone was recorded only once. This chain links TRBV5-4 with TRBJ2-5; tentative D call: TRBD1 (5 bases). CDR1 and CDR2 from the germline V gene are SGHNT and YYREEE (reference sequence). Trimming shortened V by 0 bases and J by 4 bases, and 13 bases separated the two germline ends. CDR3 size: 15 residues. The DNA for the CDR3 is TGTGCCAGCAGCTTGGTGGGGCTTAGGGGAGAGACCCAGTACTTC. It yields the protein CASSLVGLRGETQYF.

V is TRBV9 and J is TRBJ1-1; TRBD1 is a possible D gene (6 bases). With 0 bases removed from V and 7 bases from J, the gap between germline ends came to 13 bases. This CDR3 is 14 amino acids long. Germline values: CDR1 SGDLS, CDR2 YYNGEE. The CDR3 region has the DNA TGTGCCAGCAGCGTAGTTCCGGGGGCAAGTGAAGCTTTCTTT. It codes for CASSVVPGASEAFF. The full variable domain, in which reference TRBV9 and TRBJ1-1 provide the parts outside the CDR3, is DSGVTQTPKHLITATGQRVTLRCSPRSGDLSVYWYQQSLDQGLQFLIQYYNGEERAKGNILERFSAQQFPDLHSELNLSSLELGDSALYFCASSVVPGASEAFFGQGTRLTVV.

The chain employs TRBV11-2 and TRBJ2-5; 7 bases match TRBD2. From germline, CDR1 is SGHAT and CDR2 FQNNGV. The V and J ends lost 3 bases and 4 bases, in that order; junction bases with no gene match: 5. There are 14 residues in the CDR3. As DNA, the CDR3 is TGTGCCAGCAGCTTTGGGGGGGTTCGAGAGACCCAGTACTTC. Amino acid sequence: CASSFGGVRETQYF.

The gene calls are TRBV19 and TRBJ1-5, with D unclear. This CDR3 has 16 residues. V lost 6 bases, J lost 6 bases, and 21 bases lay in between. CDR1 is LNHDA and CDR2 is SQIVND in the germline V gene (reference sequence). CDR3 DNA: TGTGCCAGTAGCTCCGAAAAGGAAGTCCCTGGTCAGCCCCAGCATTTT. Protein sequence: CASSSEKEVPGQPQHF.

This clone was recorded once. This chain uses TRBV7-3 with TRBJ2-1, with D unclear. The length of the CDR3 is 15 residues. Germline assignment: CDR1 SGHTA and CDR2 FQGTGA. Trimming took off 3 bases at V and 0 bases at J, with 9 bases between the two ends. The chain's CDR3 is CASSLAGSSYNEQFF. The CDR3 DNA sequence: TGTGCCAGCAGCTTGGCCGGAAGCTCCTACAATGAGCAGTTCTTC.

As concerns this clone: The junction differs from germline at one of its ends, possibly a read error. This chain uses TRBV7-6 with TRBJ2-1; D might be TRBD1 (6 bases). Germline V lookup: CDR1 SGHVS, CDR2 FNYEAQ. The CDR3 totals 16 residues. The CDR3 protein is CASSSWTVSKYSEQFF. The CDR3 DNA is TGTGCCAGCAGCTCGTGGACAGTCTCCAAGTACAGTGAGCAGTTCTTC.